This TCR beta chain appears in the sequencing data of a study of technical replicates of blood from four donors. V shed 7 bases and J 1 base; nucleotides not matched to a gene: 8. The CDR3 spans 15 residues. Germline V gene sequence: CDR1 MNHEY, CDR2 SVGAGI. The protocol was immunoSEQ multiplex PCR, while the TCRdb copy is restricted to in-frame clones and leaves out a portion. The sample lists 60,000 to 90,000 clones, about 92% seen once, with 0.35% to 0.45% in the top ten. This clonotype was sampled from a human donor in good health. The sequencing sample was made of T cells isolated from PBMCs. The gene calls are TRBV6-5 and TRBJ1-1; TRBD1 matches 8 bases. The CDR3 DNA follows: TGTGCCAGCACCACGGAGGGGACAGGGAACACTGAAGCTTTCTTT. It translates to CASTTEGTGNTEAFF.